This note documents a single T cell receptor (beta chain) sequence. This sample stems from a study of shared clonotypes between healthy human individuals. How the authors handled the data: Without quality scores, immunoSEQ junctional reads could not be filtered like full-length reads. The table came from immunoSEQ multiplex PCR; TCRdb's copy has only in-frame clones and leaves some out. V and J calls and clone size come straight from that table; D and trimming were deduced from the DNA. The repertoire holds about 2.3 million clones, with 85% to 95% as singletons. The clonotype was recovered from a man aged 18 to 30 in good health. Some clones in this sample may be carry-over from other donors' samples. The sample consisted of naive CD4+ T cells from PBMCs. Noted subset: CD45RA+ positively selected.

The CDR3 sequence is CASSSQGGGLSQQYF. DNA for the CDR3: TGTGCCAGCAGCTCCCAGGGGGGTGGGTTGTCTCAGCAGTACTTC. The J gene is TRBJ2-7, the V gene TRBV7-2, with a tentative D call TRBD1 (7 bases). This CDR3 region has 15 residues. V gave up 4 bases and J gave up 8 bases, with 21 bases separating them. Germline lookup yields CDR1 SGHTA and CDR2 FQGNSA.